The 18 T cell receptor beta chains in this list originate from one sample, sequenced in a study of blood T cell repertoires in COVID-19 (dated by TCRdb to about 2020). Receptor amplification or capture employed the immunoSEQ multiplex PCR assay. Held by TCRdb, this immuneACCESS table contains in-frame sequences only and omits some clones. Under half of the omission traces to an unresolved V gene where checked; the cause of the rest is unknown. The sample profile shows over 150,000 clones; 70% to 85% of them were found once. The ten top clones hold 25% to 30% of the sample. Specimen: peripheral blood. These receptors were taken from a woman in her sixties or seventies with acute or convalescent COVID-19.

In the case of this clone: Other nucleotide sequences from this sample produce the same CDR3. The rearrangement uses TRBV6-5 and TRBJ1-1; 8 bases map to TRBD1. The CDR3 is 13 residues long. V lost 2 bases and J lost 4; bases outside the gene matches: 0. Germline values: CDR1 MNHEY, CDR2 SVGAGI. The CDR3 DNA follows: TGTGCCAGCAGTTACACAGGGGGCACTGAAGCTTTCTTT. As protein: CASSYTGGTEAFF.

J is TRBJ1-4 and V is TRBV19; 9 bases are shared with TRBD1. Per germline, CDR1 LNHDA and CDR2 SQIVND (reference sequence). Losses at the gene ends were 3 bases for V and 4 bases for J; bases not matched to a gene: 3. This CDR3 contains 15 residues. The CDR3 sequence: CASSMGQGFNEKLFF. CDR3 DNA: TGTGCCAGTAGTATGGGACAGGGATTTAATGAAAAACTGTTTTTT.

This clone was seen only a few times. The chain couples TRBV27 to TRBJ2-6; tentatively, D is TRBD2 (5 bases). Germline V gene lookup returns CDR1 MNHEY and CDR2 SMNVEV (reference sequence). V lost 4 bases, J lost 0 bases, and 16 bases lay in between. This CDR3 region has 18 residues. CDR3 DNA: TGTGCCAGCAGTTCCAGGACTCGCGCGATCTCTGGGGCCAACGTCCTGACTTTC. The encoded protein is CASSSRTRAISGANVLTF.

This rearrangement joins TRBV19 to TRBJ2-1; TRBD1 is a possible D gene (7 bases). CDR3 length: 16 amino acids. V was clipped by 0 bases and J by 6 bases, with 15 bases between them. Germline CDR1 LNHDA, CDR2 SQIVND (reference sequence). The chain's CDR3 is CASSIEGAGGGNEQFF. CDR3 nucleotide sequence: TGTGCCAGTAGTATAGAGGGGGCAGGGGGAGGCAATGAGCAGTTCTTC.

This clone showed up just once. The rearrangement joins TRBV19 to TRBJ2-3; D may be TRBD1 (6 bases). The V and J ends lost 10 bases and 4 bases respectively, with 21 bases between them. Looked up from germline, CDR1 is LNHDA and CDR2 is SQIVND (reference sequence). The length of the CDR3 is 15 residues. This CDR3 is CATSDQGKEADTQYF. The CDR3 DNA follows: TGTGCCACCTCCGACCAGGGGAAAGAGGCAGATACGCAGTATTTT.

The chain's CDR3 is CASRDEADTQYF. The CDR3 DNA reads TGTGCCAGCAGGGATGAGGCAGATACGCAGTATTTT. V and J are TRBV3-1 (or the pseudogene TRBV3-2) and TRBJ2-3; D uncertain. The CDR3 has 12 residues. The V end was cut by 6 bases, the J end by 4 bases, with 8 bases between. The V gene's germline CDR1 is LGHDT and CDR2 YNNKEL (reference sequence).

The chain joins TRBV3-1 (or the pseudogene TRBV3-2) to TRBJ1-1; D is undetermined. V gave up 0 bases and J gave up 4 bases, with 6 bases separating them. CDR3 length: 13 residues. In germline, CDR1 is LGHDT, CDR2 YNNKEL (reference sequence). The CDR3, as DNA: TGTGCCAGCAGCCAAGATGGGAGCACTGAAGCTTTCTTT. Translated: CASSQDGSTEAFF.

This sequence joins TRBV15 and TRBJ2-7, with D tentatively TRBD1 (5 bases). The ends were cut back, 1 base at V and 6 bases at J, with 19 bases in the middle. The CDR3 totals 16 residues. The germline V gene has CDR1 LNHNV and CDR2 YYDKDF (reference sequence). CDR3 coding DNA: TGTGCCACCAGCAGAGGGTCAGGGCTCGACCGGTGCGAGCAGTACTTC. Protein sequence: CATSRGSGLDRCEQYF.

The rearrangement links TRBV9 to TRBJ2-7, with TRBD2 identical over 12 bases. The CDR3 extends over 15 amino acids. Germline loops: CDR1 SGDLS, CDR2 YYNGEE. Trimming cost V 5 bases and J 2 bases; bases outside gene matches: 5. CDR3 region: CASSTLAGGPYEQYF. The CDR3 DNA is TGTGCCAGCAGTACACTAGCGGGGGGTCCCTACGAGCAGTACTTC.

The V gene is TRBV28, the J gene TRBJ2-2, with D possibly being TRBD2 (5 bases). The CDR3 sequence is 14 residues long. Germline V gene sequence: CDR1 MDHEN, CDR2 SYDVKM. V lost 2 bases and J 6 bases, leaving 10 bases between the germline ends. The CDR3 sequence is CASSLLGRAGELFF. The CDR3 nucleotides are TGTGCCAGCAGTTTACTTGGGAGAGCCGGGGAGCTGTTTTTT. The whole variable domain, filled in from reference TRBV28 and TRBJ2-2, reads DVKVTQSSRYLVKRTGEKVFLECVQDMDHENMFWYRQDPGLGLRLIYFSYDVKMKEKGDIPEGYSVSREKKERFSLILESASTNQTSMYLCASSLLGRAGELFFGEGSRLTVL.

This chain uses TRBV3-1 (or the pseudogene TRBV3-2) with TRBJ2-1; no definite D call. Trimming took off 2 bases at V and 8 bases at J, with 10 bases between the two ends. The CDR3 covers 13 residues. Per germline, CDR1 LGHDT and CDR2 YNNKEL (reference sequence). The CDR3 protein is CASSQRGRDEQFF. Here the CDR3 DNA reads TGTGCCAGCAGCCAACGCGGAAGAGATGAGCAGTTCTTC.

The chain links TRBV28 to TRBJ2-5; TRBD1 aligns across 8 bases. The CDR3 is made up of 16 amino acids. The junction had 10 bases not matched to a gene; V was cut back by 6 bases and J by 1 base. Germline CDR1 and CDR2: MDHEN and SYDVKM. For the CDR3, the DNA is TGTGCCAGCAGCCCTAGGACAGGGAACGCCCAAGAGACCCAGTACTTC. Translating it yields CASSPRTGNAQETQYF.

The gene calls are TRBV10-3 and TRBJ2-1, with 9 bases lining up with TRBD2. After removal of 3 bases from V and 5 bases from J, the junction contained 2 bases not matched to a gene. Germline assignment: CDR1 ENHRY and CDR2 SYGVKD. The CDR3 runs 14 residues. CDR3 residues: CAISDQRGDNEQFF. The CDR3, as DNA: TGTGCCATCAGTGACCAGCGGGGGGACAATGAGCAGTTCTTC.

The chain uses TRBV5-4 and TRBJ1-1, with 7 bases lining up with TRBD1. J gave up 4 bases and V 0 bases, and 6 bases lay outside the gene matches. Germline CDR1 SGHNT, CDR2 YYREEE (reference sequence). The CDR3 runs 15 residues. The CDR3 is CASSLGAGGVTEAFF. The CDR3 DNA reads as TGTGCCAGCAGCTTGGGGGCAGGGGGTGTCACTGAAGCTTTCTTT.

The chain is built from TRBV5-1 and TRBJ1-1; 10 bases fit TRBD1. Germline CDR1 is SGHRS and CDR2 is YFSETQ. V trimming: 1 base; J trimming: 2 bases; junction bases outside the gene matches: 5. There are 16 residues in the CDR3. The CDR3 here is CASSLTGQGLNTEAFF. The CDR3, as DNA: TGCGCCAGCAGCTTGACGGGACAGGGGTTAAACACTGAAGCTTTCTTT.

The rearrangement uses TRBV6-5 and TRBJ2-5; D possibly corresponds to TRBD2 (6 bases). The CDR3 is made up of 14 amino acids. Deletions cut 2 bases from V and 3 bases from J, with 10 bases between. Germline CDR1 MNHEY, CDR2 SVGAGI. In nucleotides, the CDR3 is TGTGCCAGCAGTTACGGGACTTCTGAAGAGACCCAGTACTTC. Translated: CASSYGTSEETQYF.

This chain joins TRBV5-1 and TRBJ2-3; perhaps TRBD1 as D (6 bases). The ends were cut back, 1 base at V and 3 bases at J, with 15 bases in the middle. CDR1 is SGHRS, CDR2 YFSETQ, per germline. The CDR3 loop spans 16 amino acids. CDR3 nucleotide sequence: TGCGCCAGCAGCTTGTTACAGGGTCCCCGGACAGATACGCAGTATTTT. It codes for CASSLLQGPRTDTQYF.

The CDR3: CASSAERGGGDTQYF. The CDR3 DNA reads TGTGCCAGCAGCGCCGAGCGGGGGGGCGGAGATACGCAGTATTTT. This chain uses TRBV6-4 with TRBJ2-3; 10 nucleotides agree with TRBD2. Germline CDR1 and CDR2: MRHNA and SNTAGT. V lost 6 bases, J lost 5 bases, and 8 bases stayed unmatched. The CDR3 consists of 15 residues.